These 24 T cell receptor beta chains originate from one sample sequenced in a study of vaccination effects on CD4 cells after COVID-19 (dated by TCRdb to 2022 to 2024). After around 10 days of culture, CD4+ T cells were isolated with the EasySep CD4+ T cell isolation kit. No antigen has been assigned to these receptors. Library method: the immunoSEQ multiplex PCR assay. TCRdb obtained this table from immuneACCESS and retained in-frame rearrangements with V and J assigned. These tables miss some clones; where compared with another copy, unresolved V genes account for less than half of the shortfall, and the remainder is unexplained. This sample comprises 40,000 or so clones, about four fifths of them detected only once. Jointly, the top ten make up about 3% of the sample. Material: CD4+ T cells from PBMCs cultured without peptide, obtained before COVID-19 vaccination. Receptors were obtained from a human donor who received a COVID-19 vaccine.

The chain recombines TRBV24-1 with TRBJ2-6; D unclear. This CDR3 has 15 residues. Trimming stripped 3 bases from V and 4 bases from J, with 9 bases between. Germline V CDR1 and CDR2: KGHDR, SFDVKD. CDR3 DNA: TGTGCCACCAGTGATGGCAGAGAGGGGGCCAACGTCCTGACTTTC. Its translation: CATSDGREGANVLTF.

This chain uses TRBV28 with TRBJ2-3; 8 bases match TRBD2. The length of the CDR3 is 14 residues. Unmatched junction bases numbered 3, after V lost 3 bases and J lost 4 bases. Germline loops: CDR1 MDHEN, CDR2 SYDVKM. CDR3 sequence reads: CASSFSGRADTQYF. The CDR3 bases are TGTGCCAGCAGTTTTTCCGGGAGGGCAGATACGCAGTATTTT.

This chain links TRBV18 with TRBJ2-7, with D possibly TRBD1 on 6 matching bases. CDR1 and CDR2 from the germline V gene are KGHSH and LQKENI. This CDR3 has 16 residues. V shed 6 bases and J shed 1 base, with 19 bases lying between them. CDR3 residues: CASSPTVGDTSYEQYF. The CDR3, as DNA: TGTGCCAGCTCCCCCACGGTGGGGGACACATCCTACGAGCAGTACTTC.

A few counts support this clone. V gene TRBV12-3 or TRBV12-4 combines with J gene TRBJ1-2; D is unclear. The V end lost 4 bases, the J end lost 4 bases, and 4 bases lay between the germline ends. This CDR3 spans 11 amino acids. The CDR3 is CASSSSYGYTF. The CDR3 bases are TGTGCCAGCAGTTCCAGCTATGGCTACACCTTC.

The genes are TRBV6-1 and TRBJ2-7; D gene ambiguous. Trimming took off 1 base at V and 5 bases at J, with 12 bases between the two ends. The CDR3 is 14 residues long. In germline, CDR1 is MNHNS, CDR2 SASEGT. Here the CDR3 DNA reads TGTGCCAGCAGTGAAGTGGGCAGGATGGACGAGCAGTACTTC. This codes for CASSEVGRMDEQYF.

This chain uses TRBV6-5 with TRBJ2-1; TRBD1 matches 10 bases. The ends lost 5 bases at V and 7 bases at J; junction bases unmatched: 8. CDR3 length equals 15 residues. Germline assignment: CDR1 MNHEY and CDR2 SVGAGI. The CDR3 spells CASSKPGQGQNEQFF. Written as DNA, the CDR3 is TGTGCCAGCAGTAAACCGGGACAGGGGCAAAATGAGCAGTTCTTC.

This chain joins TRBV7-9 and TRBJ2-3; unclear D gene. In germline, CDR1 is SEHNR, CDR2 FQNEAQ (reference sequence). V gave up 2 bases and J gave up 2 bases, with 8 bases separating them. The CDR3 consists of 14 residues. The CDR3: CASSLQAATDTQYF. The CDR3 DNA reads TGTGCCAGCAGCTTACAGGCAGCCACAGATACGCAGTATTTT.

J is TRBJ1-1 and V is TRBV6-6; tentative D call: TRBD1 (6 bases). This CDR3 is 17 amino acids long. CDR1 and CDR2 (germline): MNHNY, SVGAGI (reference sequence). The V gene lost 5 bases and the J gene lost 4 bases, with 23 bases spanning the gap. The CDR3 sequence: CASSRGRGGGRSTEAFF. In DNA, the CDR3 is TGTGCCAGCAGTCGCGGCAGGGGTGGGGGGAGGAGCACTGAAGCTTTCTTT.

The sample holds a few counts of this clone. The V gene is TRBV5-8, the J gene TRBJ2-5, with D unclear. V dropped 1 base and J dropped 7 bases, with 11 bases sitting between them. Looked up from germline, CDR1 is SGHTS and CDR2 is YDEGEE. The CDR3 is 13 amino acids. This CDR3 is CASSLSGSGTQYF. The DNA for the CDR3 is TGTGCCAGCAGCTTGTCTGGGTCGGGGACCCAGTACTTC.

This clone has only one observation. V gene TRBV7-9 combines with J gene TRBJ1-1; TRBD1 might be the D (6 bases). Germline V CDR1 and CDR2: SEHNR, FQNEAQ (reference sequence). This CDR3 contains 12 residues. The V and J ends lost 7 bases and 7 bases respectively, with 13 bases between them. For the CDR3, the DNA is TGTGCCAGCACCCCGACAGGCCTTGAAGCTTTCTTT. Translation gives CASTPTGLEAFF.

The chain is built from TRBV20-1 and TRBJ2-3; D not resolved. Deletions cut 3 bases from V and 3 bases from J, with 16 bases between. This CDR3 spans 15 amino acids. CDR1 is DFQATT, CDR2 SNEGSKA, per germline (reference sequence). CDR3 bases: TGCAGTGCTAGTTGGGGAAGACGTACGACAGATACGCAGTATTTT. Translated, it gives CSASWGRRTTDTQYF.

This chain links TRBV6-5 with TRBJ1-2; no clear D gene. Germline V gene data show CDR1 as MNHEY and CDR2 as SVGAGI. The length of the CDR3 is 13 residues. V was trimmed by 3 bases and J by 3 bases, leaving 8 bases between them. In DNA, the CDR3 is TGTGCCAGCAGTTATACAGAGTACTATGGCTACACCTTC. It is translated as CASSYTEYYGYTF.

This clone was picked up a small number of times. This rearrangement joins TRBV4-3 to TRBJ1-3; no firm D call. The germline V gene has CDR1 LGHNA and CDR2 YSLEER. This CDR3 region has 16 residues. The V and J ends lost 0 bases and 0 bases respectively, with 9 bases between them. The CDR3: CASSQDPAVSGNTIYF. CDR3 sequence (DNA): TGCGCCAGCAGCCAAGATCCAGCCGTCTCTGGAAACACCATATATTTT.

This clone was counted a single time. The chain uses TRBV19 and TRBJ2-3, with D possibly TRBD1 on 5 matching bases. Germline-derived CDR1 and CDR2 are LNHDA and SQIVND (reference sequence). The V end lost 3 bases, the J end lost 1 base, and 11 bases lay between the germline ends. This CDR3 comprises 15 residues. In nucleotides, the CDR3 is TGTGCCAGTAGTATGGAGTTAGGGGGCACAGATACGCAGTATTTT. Residues: CASSMELGGTDTQYF.

The chain couples TRBV29-1 to TRBJ1-2, with 8 bases aligning to TRBD1. Germline V gene data show CDR1 as SQVTM and CDR2 as ANQGSEA. The CDR3 sequence is 14 residues long. Trimming cost V 3 bases and J 4 bases; bases outside gene matches: 7. The CDR3 nucleotides read TGCAGCGTTGAGGCCAGGGGGCGACCCTATGGCTACACCTTC. This translates into CSVEARGRPYGYTF.

This chain uses TRBV14 with TRBJ2-7; 9 bases line up with TRBD1. The CDR3 extends over 16 amino acids. Germline CDR1 SGHDN, CDR2 FVKESK. Germline trimming cut 3 bases from V and 4 bases from J; bases unmatched to any gene: 10. CDR3 bases: TGTGCCAGCAGCCAGGGTGCTCCGGGACAGGGATACGAGCAGTACTTC. As protein: CASSQGAPGQGYEQYF.

The chain uses TRBV19 and TRBJ1-5, with a tentative D call TRBD1 (5 bases). CDR1 is LNHDA, CDR2 SQIVND, per germline (reference sequence). The CDR3 contains 15 residues. V was pared by 3 bases and J by 10 bases, with 19 bases between. This CDR3 is CASSIWAQGGVPQHF. In nucleotides, the CDR3 is TGTGCCAGTAGTATCTGGGCTCAGGGTGGGGTACCCCAGCATTTT. The entire variable domain, with the rest obtained from reference TRBV19 and TRBJ1-5, is as follows: DGGITQSPKYLFRKEGQNVTLSCEQNLNHDAMYWYRQDPGQGLRLIYYSQIVNDFQKGDIAEGYSVSREKKESFPLTVTSAQKNPTAFYLCASSIWAQGGVPQHFGDGTRLSIL.

The chain is built from TRBV5-1 and TRBJ1-2; D gene unclear. Trimming removed 4 bases at V and 4 bases at J, with 11 bases between. From germline, CDR1 is SGHRS and CDR2 YFSETQ. The CDR3 sequence is 13 residues long. This chain's CDR3 is CASSPGNPYGYTF. Written as DNA, the CDR3 is TGCGCCAGCAGCCCGGGGAACCCCTATGGCTACACCTTC. Looking up the rest from reference TRBV5-1 and TRBJ1-2 gives the full variable domain: KAGVTQTPRYLIKTRGQQVTLSCSPISGHRSVSWYQQTPGQGLQFLFEYFSETQRNKGNFPGRFSGRQFSNSRSEMNVSTLELGDSALYLCASSPGNPYGYTFGSGTRLTVV.

This sequence joins TRBV14 and TRBJ1-2, with D unclear. The CDR3 runs 14 residues. Trimming stripped 1 base from V and 8 bases from J, with 14 bases between. Germline V gives CDR1 SGHDN, CDR2 FVKESK. This CDR3 reads CASSQVTELLGYTF. CDR3 DNA sequence: TGTGCCAGCAGCCAAGTAACGGAGCTTCTGGGCTACACCTTC.

The chain has TRBV11-2 and TRBJ1-1; possibly TRBD1 for D (5 bases). CDR3 size: 15 residues. CDR1 and CDR2 (germline): SGHAT, FQNNGV. V was shortened by 5 bases and J by 5 bases, with 18 bases between the two germline ends. The CDR3 region is CASSPLGPWGTEAFF. The CDR3 bases are TGTGCCAGCAGCCCCCTAGGGCCCTGGGGGACTGAAGCTTTCTTT.

The J gene is TRBJ2-3, the V gene TRBV5-1; TRBD1 aligns across 7 bases. The V gene's germline CDR1 is SGHRS and CDR2 YFSETQ. The CDR3 extends over 13 amino acids. Trimming took 3 bases from V and 6 from J; bases not matched to a gene: 4. In DNA form, the CDR3 reads TGCGCCAGCAGCTCCACAGGGGCGGATACGCAGTATTTT. The encoded protein is CASSSTGADTQYF.

The chain joins TRBV9 to TRBJ2-3; 7 bases agree with TRBD2. V lost 0 bases to trimming and J lost 5 bases; unmatched junction nucleotides: 6. Germline V gene sequence: CDR1 SGDLS, CDR2 YYNGEE. This CDR3 comprises 15 residues. The CDR3 sequence: CASSVGAGQQDTQYF. The CDR3 region has the DNA TGTGCCAGCAGCGTAGGAGCGGGGCAGCAAGATACGCAGTATTTT.

The V and J genes are TRBV6-2 or TRBV6-3 and TRBJ1-3; D is unclear. The CDR3 has 15 residues. CDR1 is MNHEY and CDR2 is SVGEGT in the germline V gene. Trimming removed 0 bases at V and 0 bases at J, with 6 bases between. The CDR3 here is CASSYSTSSGNTIYF. The CDR3 DNA follows: TGTGCCAGCAGTTACTCGACCTCCTCTGGAAACACCATATATTTT.

The sample holds one count of this clone. The chain links TRBV5-1 to TRBJ2-2, with 9 nucleotides matching TRBD1. This CDR3 has 15 amino acids. Trimming removed 3 bases from V and 6 bases from J; junction bases left unmatched: 6. The germline V gene has CDR1 SGHRS and CDR2 YFSETQ. The CDR3 sequence: CASSWDRVDPGELFF. For the CDR3, the DNA is TGCGCCAGCAGCTGGGACAGGGTGGACCCCGGGGAGCTGTTTTTT. The full variable domain, with the rest looked up from reference TRBV5-1 and TRBJ2-2, is KAGVTQTPRYLIKTRGQQVTLSCSPISGHRSVSWYQQTPGQGLQFLFEYFSETQRNKGNFPGRFSGRQFSNSRSEMNVSTLELGDSALYLCASSWDRVDPGELFFGEGSRLTVL.